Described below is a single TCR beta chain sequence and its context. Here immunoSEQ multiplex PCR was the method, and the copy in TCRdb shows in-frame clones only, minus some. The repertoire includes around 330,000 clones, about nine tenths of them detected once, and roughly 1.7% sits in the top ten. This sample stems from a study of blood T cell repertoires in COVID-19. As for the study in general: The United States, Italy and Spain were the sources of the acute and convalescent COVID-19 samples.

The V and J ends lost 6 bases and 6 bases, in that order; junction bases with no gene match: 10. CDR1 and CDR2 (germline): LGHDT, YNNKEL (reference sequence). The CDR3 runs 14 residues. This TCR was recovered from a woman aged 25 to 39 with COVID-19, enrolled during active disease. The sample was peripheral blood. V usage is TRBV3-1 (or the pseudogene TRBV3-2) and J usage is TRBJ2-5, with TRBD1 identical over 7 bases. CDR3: CASSLKSGGKTQYF. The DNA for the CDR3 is TGTGCCAGCAGTCTCAAATCAGGGGGTAAGACCCAGTACTTC.